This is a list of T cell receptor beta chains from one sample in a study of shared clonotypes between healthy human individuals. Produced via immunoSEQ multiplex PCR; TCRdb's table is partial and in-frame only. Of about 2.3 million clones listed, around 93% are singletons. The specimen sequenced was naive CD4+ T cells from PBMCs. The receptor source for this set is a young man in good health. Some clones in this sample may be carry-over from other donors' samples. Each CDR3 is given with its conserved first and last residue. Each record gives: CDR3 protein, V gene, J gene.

CDR3aa: CASSDFNPSLYNEQFF
v_gene: TRBV2
j_gene: TRBJ2-1

CDR3aa: CASSPGTCQPQHF
v_gene: TRBV21-1
j_gene: TRBJ1-5

CDR3aa: CASSQVGQALNSPLHF
v_gene: TRBV11-1
j_gene: TRBJ1-6

CDR3aa: CASSLGRVLYNEQFF
v_gene: TRBV11-2
j_gene: TRBJ2-1

CDR3aa: CASSIAGTGYTF
v_gene: TRBV19
j_gene: TRBJ1-2

CDR3aa: CAIGQESNQPQHF
v_gene: TRBV2
j_gene: TRBJ1-5

CDR3aa: CASTSGQGSQPQHF
v_gene: TRBV28
j_gene: TRBJ1-5

CDR3aa: CASSPTTGNTEAFF
v_gene: TRBV5-1
j_gene: TRBJ1-1

CDR3aa: CASTASGRGEQFF
v_gene: TRBV19
j_gene: TRBJ2-1

CDR3aa: CAWSAAGETQYF
v_gene: TRBV30
j_gene: TRBJ2-5

CDR3aa: CASGRSSYNEQFF
v_gene: TRBV21-1
j_gene: TRBJ2-1

CDR3aa: CASSAPRIAGLSGANVLTF
v_gene: TRBV9
j_gene: TRBJ2-6

CDR3aa: CASSLYGGQGVTGELFF
v_gene: TRBV5-4
j_gene: TRBJ2-2

CDR3aa: CASSSWTGYSTDTQYF
v_gene: TRBV28
j_gene: TRBJ2-3

CDR3aa: CASSQDRQTQYF
v_gene: TRBV14
j_gene: TRBJ2-5

CDR3aa: CASSPQGNTEAFF
v_gene: TRBV18
j_gene: TRBJ1-1

CDR3aa: CASSVENEQFF
v_gene: TRBV9
j_gene: TRBJ2-1

CDR3aa: CASSSGLAEANEQFF
v_gene: TRBV27
j_gene: TRBJ2-1

CDR3aa: CASRETGVSEKQYF
v_gene: TRBV5-4
j_gene: TRBJ2-7

CDR3aa: CASSLSSDRGQPQHF
v_gene: TRBV5-1
j_gene: TRBJ1-5

CDR3aa: CASSRLGGTDTQYF
v_gene: TRBV7-2
j_gene: TRBJ2-3

CDR3aa: CASSLAQGAWHEQYF
v_gene: TRBV7-2
j_gene: TRBJ2-7

CDR3aa: CASSIGDRHNEQFF
v_gene: TRBV19
j_gene: TRBJ2-1

CDR3aa: CASSVGQPETQYF
v_gene: TRBV19
j_gene: TRBJ2-5

CDR3aa: CASSFRGWDEKLFF
v_gene: TRBV28
j_gene: TRBJ1-4

CDR3aa: CASSRGLAGGTYEQYF
v_gene: TRBV5-6
j_gene: TRBJ2-7

CDR3aa: CASSVGEGGRRINEQFF
v_gene: TRBV9
j_gene: TRBJ2-1

CDR3aa: CASSIVVAGDYEQYF
v_gene: TRBV19
j_gene: TRBJ2-7

CDR3aa: CATQRGSIGTEAFF
v_gene: TRBV6-5
j_gene: TRBJ1-1

CDR3aa: CASSQAMGFNTEAFF
v_gene: TRBV14
j_gene: TRBJ1-1

CDR3aa: CASRTSLSGTFAYEQYF
v_gene: TRBV2
j_gene: TRBJ2-7

CDR3aa: CASSFLMGLEQFF
v_gene: TRBV7-3
j_gene: TRBJ2-1

CDR3aa: CASSPLAGGGVNIQYF
v_gene: TRBV28
j_gene: TRBJ2-4

CDR3aa: CASSKNRSGGWRMNTEAFF
v_gene: TRBV21-1
j_gene: TRBJ1-1

CDR3aa: CASSSDSGGRNYNEQFF
v_gene: TRBV27
j_gene: TRBJ2-1

CDR3aa: CASRDYPGTEAFF
v_gene: TRBV2
j_gene: TRBJ1-1

CDR3aa: CASSRKTLAGSTNEQYF
v_gene: TRBV18
j_gene: TRBJ2-7